Below are 18 T cell receptor beta chains sequenced from a single sample in a study of early T cells in non-severe SARS-CoV-2 infection. TCRdb passed the 5' RACE reads through MiXCR, listing each CDR3 protein once. In the table there are more than 60,000 distinct CDR3 sequences, around 13% of which are singletons. Sequences were obtained from whole blood. The receptors were gathered from an adult who was a healthcare worker with PCR-confirmed SARS-CoV-2 infection or an uninfected control (not recorded which).

This chain joins TRBV6-1 and TRBJ2-1; the match to TRBD2 covers 9 bases. This CDR3 has 15 amino acids. V was clipped by 2 bases and J by 10 bases; unmatched bases: 9. Germline CDR1 is MNHNS and CDR2 is SASEGT. The CDR3 here is CASSENSGSLREQFF. The CDR3 DNA reads TGTGCCAGCAGTGAAAATAGCGGGAGCTTGCGGGAGCAGTTCTTC.

This clonotype came up once. CDR3 residues: CASSKTTNTGELFF. CDR3 DNA: TGTGCCAGCAGTAAGACTACCAACACCGGGGAGCTGTTTTTT. The rearrangement joins TRBV27 to TRBJ2-2; TRBD2 might be the D (5 bases). Germline V gives CDR1 MNHEY, CDR2 SMNVEV (reference sequence). The V gene lost 5 bases and the J gene lost 2 bases, with 9 bases spanning the gap. The CDR3 consists of 14 residues.

The chain is built from TRBV3-1 and TRBJ1-5; D unclear. Trimming took 0 bases from V and 2 from J, leaving 11 bases between them. The CDR3 spans 16 residues. The germline gives CDR1 LGHDT, CDR2 YNNKEL (reference sequence). CDR3 in amino acids: CASSQEGTGGNQPQHF. The CDR3 region has the DNA TGTGCCAGCAGCCAAGAGGGAACCGGGGGCAATCAGCCCCAGCATTTT.

The genes are TRBV7-8 and TRBJ2-5, with TRBD1 as a possible D gene (6 bases). The CDR3 loop spans 16 amino acids. Germline V lookup: CDR1 SGHVS, CDR2 FQNEAQ. With 5 bases removed from V and 6 bases from J, the gap between germline ends came to 22 bases. The CDR3, as DNA: TGTGCCAGCAGCCCAACCCCAGGGGTCCGGCAAAAGACCCAGTACTTC. Translation gives CASSPTPGVRQKTQYF.

The CDR3 coding sequence is TGTGCCAGCAGTTTACCAGCGGGAGTTCAGGGCGAGCAGTACTTC. It specifies CASSLPAGVQGEQYF. The V gene is TRBV28, the J gene TRBJ2-7; 8 positions agree with TRBD2. This CDR3 comprises 15 residues. The ends lost 2 bases at V and 6 bases at J; junction bases unmatched: 9. Germline CDR1 is MDHEN and CDR2 is SYDVKM.

This clonotype was seen a few times. The chain combines TRBV7-3 with TRBJ2-1; no firm D call. Trimming removed 5 bases at V and 2 bases at J, with 13 bases between. The CDR3 has 15 amino acids. Germline V gives CDR1 SGHTA, CDR2 FQGTGA. The CDR3 bases are TGTGCCAGCAGCCAAATGGCTAGTGCCTACAATGAGCAGTTCTTC. This codes for CASSQMASAYNEQFF. Full variable domain (rest looked up from reference TRBV7-3 and TRBJ2-1): GAGVSQTPSNKVTEKGKYVELRCDPISGHTALYWYRQSLGQGPEFLIYFQGTGAADDSGLPNDRFFAVRPEGSVSTLKIQRTERGDSAVYLCASSQMASAYNEQFFGPGTRLTVL.

The table lists this clonotype with a few counts. This sequence joins TRBV20-1 and TRBJ2-7; D may be TRBD1 (7 bases). Trimming pared 0 bases from V and 2 bases from J, leaving 11 bases between. Per germline, CDR1 DFQATT and CDR2 SNEGSKA (reference sequence). This CDR3 contains 14 residues. The CDR3 spells CSARDRRGPYEQYF. Written as DNA, the CDR3 is TGCAGTGCTAGAGATCGGAGGGGGCCCTACGAGCAGTACTTC.

This clonotype was seen a handful of times. The rearrangement joins TRBV28 to TRBJ1-1; no clear D gene. V lost 5 bases and J lost 4, with 8 bases in between. CDR3 size: 12 residues. Germline V gene sequence: CDR1 MDHEN, CDR2 SYDVKM. The CDR3: CASSPSITEAFF. CDR3 nucleotides: TGTGCCAGCAGTCCCTCGATCACTGAAGCTTTCTTT.

At least ten counts were recorded for this clonotype. The chain has TRBV7-6 and TRBJ2-6, with 8 bases lining up with TRBD1. V shed 4 bases and J 2 bases; nucleotides not matched to a gene: 1. The CDR3 length is 15 residues. Germline loops: CDR1 SGHVS, CDR2 FNYEAQ. The CDR3 DNA reads as TGTGCCAGCAGCTCAGGGGGCGCTGGGGCCAACGTCCTGACTTTC. Protein sequence: CASSSGGAGANVLTF.

This clonotype was recorded at least ten times. The J gene is TRBJ2-2, the V gene TRBV29-1; the D gene is possibly TRBD1 (5 bases). Germline loops: CDR1 SQVTM, CDR2 ANQGSEA. Deletions cut 7 bases from V and 1 base from J, with 13 bases between. The length of the CDR3 is 14 residues. The CDR3 nucleotides are TGCAGCGCATGGGGCGGAGTGAACACCGGGGAGCTGTTTTTT. The encoded protein is CSAWGGVNTGELFF.

The chain combines TRBV15 with TRBJ2-5; D is unresolved. The CDR3 is 14 residues long. Trimming took 1 base from V and 4 from J, leaving 10 bases between them. Germline V gene data show CDR1 as LNHNV and CDR2 as YYDKDF (reference sequence). CDR3 in DNA: TGTGCCACCAGCAGAGTAGGACGGTCAGAGACCCAGTACTTC. It is translated as CATSRVGRSETQYF.

This clonotype was seen a few times. The V call is TRBV28, the J call TRBJ1-5; TRBD1 is a possible D gene (6 bases). The germline V gene encodes CDR1 MDHEN and CDR2 SYDVKM. V was clipped by 8 bases and J by 5 bases, with 16 bases between them. The CDR3 loop spans 14 amino acids. The CDR3 loop reads CASGGQGPHQPQHF. The CDR3 DNA reads TGTGCCAGCGGGGGCCAGGGCCCTCATCAGCCCCAGCATTTT.

The chain links TRBV7-9 to TRBJ2-7; 7 nucleotides line up with TRBD2. Germline trimming cut 2 bases from V and 3 bases from J; bases unmatched to any gene: 10. The CDR3 loop spans 16 amino acids. Germline lookup yields CDR1 SEHNR and CDR2 FQNEAQ (reference sequence). The CDR3 loop reads CASSLPLAEPSYEQYF. For the CDR3, the DNA is TGTGCCAGCAGCTTACCCCTAGCGGAGCCCAGCTACGAGCAGTACTTC.

In this sample, this clonotype turned up a few times. J is TRBJ1-5 and V is TRBV4-2; D might be TRBD1 (5 bases). The CDR3 totals 15 residues. V was trimmed by 5 bases and J by 2 bases, leaving 13 bases between them. Germline CDR1 and CDR2: LGHNA and YNFKEQ. The CDR3 protein is CASSKARVGNQPQHF. The CDR3 DNA is TGTGCCAGCAGCAAAGCCAGGGTCGGCAATCAGCCCCAGCATTTT.

This clonotype has only a few counts. This sequence joins TRBV27 and TRBJ1-2; 8 positions match TRBD1. Trimming at V came to 6 bases and at J to 5 bases, leaving 2 bases not matched to a gene. This CDR3 is 12 amino acids long. Germline V gives CDR1 MNHEY, CDR2 SMNVEV (reference sequence). CDR3 coding DNA: TGTGCCAGCAGGGGACAGGAGTATGGCTACACCTTC. This sequence encodes CASRGQEYGYTF.

This clonotype was seen repeatedly, ten times or more. The rearrangement links TRBV5-1 to TRBJ1-5, with D possibly TRBD1 on 6 matching bases. Trimming took off 2 bases at V and 7 bases at J, with 16 bases between the two ends. This CDR3 region has 15 residues. Germline assignment: CDR1 SGHRS and CDR2 YFSETQ. The CDR3 region is CASSLTGSFSQPQHF. Here the CDR3 DNA reads TGCGCCAGCAGCTTAACAGGGTCGTTCAGCCAGCCCCAGCATTTT.

This clonotype appeared many times. The chain couples TRBV19 to TRBJ2-7; tentatively, D is TRBD1 or TRBD2 (5 bases each). The CDR3 spans 13 residues. CDR1 and CDR2 (germline): LNHDA, SQIVND (reference sequence). V was shortened by 5 bases and J by 3 bases, with 11 bases between the two germline ends. The chain's CDR3 is CASSPRDLYEQYF. The CDR3 DNA reads as TGTGCCAGTAGTCCCCGGGACCTCTACGAGCAGTACTTC.

This clonotype was seen more than once but under ten times. The genes are TRBV27 and TRBJ2-7; no reliable D call. The CDR3 is made up of 14 amino acids. V lost 6 bases, J lost 0 bases, and 12 bases lay in between. Germline CDR1 is MNHEY and CDR2 is SMNVEV (reference sequence). The CDR3 DNA reads TGTGCCAGCAGACTCGTCCCATACTCCTACGAGCAGTACTTC. Encoded protein: CASRLVPYSYEQYF.